This T cell receptor (beta chain) originates from a study of graft-versus-host responses after intestinal transplantation. The wider study: Anti-thymocyte globulin induction, then tacrolimus and steroids for about three years, went to all recipients. Whole-study findings and limits: Early post-transplant HvG declines tracked with peak circulating GvH clone levels.

A note on this clone: The antigen is not known.

This CDR3 has 12 amino acids. V lost 1 base and J lost 5, with 4 bases in between. The germline gives CDR1 SGHNT, CDR2 YENEEA. Assay: immunoSEQ multiplex PCR; the TCRdb copy retains only in-frame clones and omits some. The table records fewer than 150,000 clones, roughly nine tenths of them present only once. The rearrangement joins TRBV11-3 to TRBJ2-3; D is uncertain. The sample consisted of unstimulated CD4+ T cells sorted from spleen or lymph node cells, taken before intestinal transplant. This TCR was sampled from a human donor who received an intestinal transplant. Written as DNA, the CDR3 is TGTGCCAGCAGCTTAGTTGGAGATACGCAGTATTTT. As protein: CASSLVGDTQYF.